The 7 T cell receptor beta chains listed next were all sequenced from one sample in a study of T cell responses to AZD1222 COVID-19 vaccine. Libraries were prepared by immunoSEQ multiplex PCR; TCRdb keeps only in-frame clonotypes and omits some of them. The sample lists about 180,000 clones, 90% to 95% occurring once. The specimen was peripheral blood, collected 28 days after the second AZD1222 dose. The receptors originated from an adult who received the AZD1222 COVID-19 vaccine.

This clone was recorded once. J is TRBJ2-3 and V is TRBV14; D unclear. The CDR3 runs 13 residues. Germline CDR1 SGHDN, CDR2 FVKESK. Deletions cut 3 bases from V and 4 bases from J, with 8 bases between. In DNA form, the CDR3 reads TGTGCCAGCAGCCATGGAAGGTCAGATACGCAGTATTTT. It yields the protein CASSHGRSDTQYF.

The rearrangement links TRBV28 to TRBJ1-2; 9 bases are shared with TRBD1. With V trimmed by 7 bases and J by 1 base, 4 bases remained unmatched. This CDR3 contains 14 residues. CDR1 is MDHEN and CDR2 is SYDVKM in the germline V gene. DNA of the CDR3: TGTGCCAGCAACAGGGGGCCTGGTAACTATGGCTACACCTTC. Translated, it gives CASNRGPGNYGYTF.

The rearrangement uses TRBV6-5 and TRBJ2-3; D is unresolved. This CDR3 is 13 amino acids long. V was clipped by 0 bases and J by 5 bases, with 6 bases between them. CDR1 MNHEY and CDR2 SVGAGI come from the germline V gene. The CDR3 spells CASSYSWGDTQYF. The CDR3 DNA reads TGTGCCAGCAGTTACTCATGGGGAGATACGCAGTATTTT.

The chain recombines TRBV5-1 with TRBJ2-5; a possible D gene is TRBD2 (7 bases). CDR1 SGHRS and CDR2 YFSETQ come from the germline V gene. V lost 7 bases, J lost 3 bases, and 19 bases lay in between. The CDR3 has 15 amino acids. CDR3 DNA: TGCGCCAGCCGGTGGGATGGGGGGGCGGAAGAGACCCAGTACTTC. This translates into CASRWDGGAEETQYF.

There are a few counts of this clone. The V and J genes are TRBV11-2 and TRBJ1-3; TRBD1 is a possible D gene (5 bases). This CDR3 is 17 amino acids long. V was pared by 0 bases and J by 0 bases, with 12 bases between. Germline CDR1 SGHAT, CDR2 FQNNGV. The CDR3 coding sequence is TGTGCCAGCAGCTTAGAGGTTCGGGGGAGCTCTGGAAACACCATATATTTT. It specifies CASSLEVRGSSGNTIYF.

V gene TRBV5-4 combines with J gene TRBJ2-5, with 9 bases lining up with TRBD1. The CDR3 contains 15 residues. Germline assignment: CDR1 SGHNT and CDR2 YYREEE (reference sequence). The V and J ends lost 4 bases and 3 bases, in that order; junction bases with no gene match: 7. The CDR3 sequence is CASSNGQGIKETQYF. The CDR3 DNA is TGTGCCAGCAGCAACGGACAGGGGATTAAAGAGACCCAGTACTTC.

J is TRBJ1-2 and V is TRBV4-3; D not certain. Germline V gene lookup returns CDR1 LGHNA and CDR2 YSLEER. V dropped 4 bases and J dropped 2 bases, with 11 bases sitting between them. The CDR3 extends over 14 amino acids. DNA of the CDR3: TGCGCCAGCAGCCCCGGGCCCTCAAACTATGGCTACACCTTC. Translating gives CASSPGPSNYGYTF.